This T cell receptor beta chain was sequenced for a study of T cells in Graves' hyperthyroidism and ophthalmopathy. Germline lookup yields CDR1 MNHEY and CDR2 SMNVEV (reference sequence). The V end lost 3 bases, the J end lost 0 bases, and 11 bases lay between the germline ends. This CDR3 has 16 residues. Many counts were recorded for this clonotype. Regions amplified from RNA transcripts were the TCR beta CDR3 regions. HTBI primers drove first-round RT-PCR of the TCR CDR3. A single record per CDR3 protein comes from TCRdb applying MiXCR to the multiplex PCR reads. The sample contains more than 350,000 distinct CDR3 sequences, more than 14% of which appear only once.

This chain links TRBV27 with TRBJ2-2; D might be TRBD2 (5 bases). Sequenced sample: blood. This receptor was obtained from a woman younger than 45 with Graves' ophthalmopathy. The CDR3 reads CASSFGGRPNTGELFF. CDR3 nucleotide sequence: TGTGCCAGCAGTTTCGGAGGACGGCCGAACACCGGGGAGCTGTTTTTT.